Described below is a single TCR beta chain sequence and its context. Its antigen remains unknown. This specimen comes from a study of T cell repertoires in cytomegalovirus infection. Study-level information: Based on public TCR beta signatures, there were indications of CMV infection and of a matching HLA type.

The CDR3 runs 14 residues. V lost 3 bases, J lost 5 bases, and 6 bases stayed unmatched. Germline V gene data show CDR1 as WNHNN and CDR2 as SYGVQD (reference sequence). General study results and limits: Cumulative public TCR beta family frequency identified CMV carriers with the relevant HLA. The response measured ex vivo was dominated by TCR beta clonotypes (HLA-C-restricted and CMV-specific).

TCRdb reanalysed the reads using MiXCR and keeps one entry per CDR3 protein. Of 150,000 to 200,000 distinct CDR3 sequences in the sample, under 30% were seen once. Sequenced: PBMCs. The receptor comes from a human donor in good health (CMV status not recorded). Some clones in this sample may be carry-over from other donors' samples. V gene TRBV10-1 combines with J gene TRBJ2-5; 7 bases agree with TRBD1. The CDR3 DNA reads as TGCGCCAGCAGTGAAAGACAGGGTGCGGAGACCCAGTACTTC. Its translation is CASSERQGAETQYF.